The rows below give T cell receptor beta chains drawn from one sample of a study of cytomegalovirus exposure and HLA in healthy donors. The table came from immunoSEQ multiplex PCR; TCRdb's copy has only in-frame clones and leaves some out. The sample contains fewer than 150,000 clones, just under 85% of which appear only once. The specimen sequenced was PBMCs. The receptor set was obtained from a man aged 25 to 45 in good health and CMV-seropositive. Each CDR3 is given with its conserved first and last residue. D genes are given only for firm matches. Clone sizes are given selectively: once, few, many, or a class where the clone is expanded.

J gene | clone size | V gene | D gene | CDR3 protein | CDR3 DNA
TRBJ1-1 | . | TRBV5-1 | . | CASRPDSYTEAFF | TGCGCCAGCAGACCGGACAGTTACACTGAAGCTTTCTTT
TRBJ2-1 | . | TRBV4-1 | TRBD2 | CASSQASGRSYNEQFF | TGCGCCAGCAGCCAAGCTAGCGGGAGGTCGTACAATGAGCAGTTCTTC
TRBJ2-1 | . | TRBV30 | TRBD1 | CAWSNAGTGSYNEQFF | TGTGCCTGGAGCAATGCCGGGACAGGGTCCTACAATGAGCAGTTCTTC
TRBJ2-3 | . | TRBV4-3 | . | CASSQALALRTDTQYF | TGCGCCAGCAGCCAAGCGCTAGCCCTACGCACAGATACGCAGTATTTT
TRBJ2-1 | . | TRBV7-8 | TRBD2 | CASSLGGLVRYNEQFF | TGTGCCAGCAGCTTAGGAGGACTAGTTCGGTACAATGAGCAGTTCTTC
TRBJ2-1 | . | TRBV15 | TRBD2 | CATSRGPPSGVSNEQFF | TGTGCCACCAGCAGAGGCCCCCCTAGCGGAGTCTCCAATGAGCAGTTCTTC
TRBJ2-3 | . | TRBV2 | TRBD2 | CASRVGLAFSTDTQYF | TGTGCCAGCAGAGTAGGACTAGCGTTTAGCACAGATACGCAGTATTTT
TRBJ1-1 | . | TRBV25-1 | . | CASIGNTEAFF | TGTGCCAGCATCGGGAACACTGAAGCTTTCTTT
TRBJ2-7 | once | TRBV7-9 | TRBD2 | CASSSTSESSYEQYF | TGTGCCAGCAGCTCTACTAGCGAGAGCTCCTACGAGCAGTACTTC
TRBJ1-1 | . | TRBV2 | . | CASSMDKGNTEAFF | TGTGCCAGCAGCATGGACAAAGGGAACACTGAAGCTTTCTTT
TRBJ2-1 | . | TRBV19 | TRBD1 | CASSIELWTGASNEQFF | TGTGCCAGTAGTATAGAGTTATGGACAGGGGCTAGCAATGAGCAGTTCTTC
TRBJ1-1 | . | TRBV2 | . | CASSKYSVRGTEAFF | TGTGCCAGCAGTAAATACTCGGTTCGGGGGACTGAAGCTTTCTTT
TRBJ1-5 | . | TRBV6-5 | TRBD1 | CASSSDRDNQPQHF | TGTGCCAGCAGTAGTGACAGGGACAATCAGCCCCAGCATTTT